The present entry profiles one T cell receptor (beta chain) with its context. This clonotype appeared a few times. It has no known antigen specificity. There are no base qualities to consult, and no much larger clone falls within one base. Per the germline V gene, MGHDK is the CDR1 and SYGVNS is the CDR2. V lost 5 bases and J lost 1 base, and the count of bases not matched to a germline gene is 5. The CDR3, from cysteine to phenylalanine, totals 15 residues. Just the 45-base CDR3 DNA is kept, in frame starting at base 1. Library method: multiplex PCR. Sequencing instrument: Illumina HiSeq 4000. TCR beta libraries were built with iRepertoire HTBI primers and Arm-PCR amplification of CDR3 regions. Gel purification was performed on PCR products prior to sequencing. The study's own analysis went as follows. Gene usage analysis of CDR3 amino acid clonotypes used the 55 to 80 TRBV and around 13 TRBJ segments found across samples. Filtered high-quality paired reads were merged into contigs using COPE and FqMerger. BLAST was used to align contigs to IMGT TRBV, TRBD and TRBJ reference genes, with CDR3 defined following IMGT. Any clonotype with a frequency above 0.1% was counted as a highly expanded clone. Repertoire diversity was measured by Shannon entropy, and V-J evenness by the Gini coefficient. Clonotypes shared by more than one individual were considered public. In TCRdb, the public reads were trimmed at Q25 with fastp and aligned with MiXCR, with productive beta chains retained. Rows are unified per CDR3 protein, each entry keeping the most common DNA and genes. TCRdb, rather than the study authors, made the V and J calls. Recorded for this sample are a few hundred thousand distinct CDR3 sequences; around 18% of them occurred a single time. About 20% of the sample belongs to the ten largest clones.

This sample is part of a study of regulatory T cells in long-lasting Graves disease (dated by TCRdb to about 2021). Concerning the study at large: Patients with newly diagnosed Graves' disease had been on antithyroid drugs for under 3 months. Peripheral blood TCR sequencing and RNA sequencing compared persistent Graves' disease patients with newly diagnosed Graves' disease patients. The study was conducted in China and was registered as a clinical trial. A total of roughly 35 samples underwent TCR sequencing: approximately 13 from persistent and roughly 20 from newly diagnosed Graves' disease patients.

What the time point label conveys for this sample: newly diagnosed GD, antithyroid drugs for less than 3 months. For both TCR sequencing and RNA sequencing, RNA was extracted from PBMCs using TRIzol. Graves' disease was diagnosed according to American Thyroid Association guidelines. The patients came from an endocrinology department in Xi'an, China. Each patient gave 9 to 10 milliliters of peripheral blood, collected in an EDTA anticoagulant tube. Ficoll Paque Plus density gradient separation was used to isolate PBMCs, and no further T cell sorting was done. An Agilent 2100 Bioanalyzer and agarose gel were used to check RNA quality, and a NanoDrop 2000 was used to measure RNA concentration. Results and caveats for the whole study, not just this receptor: Because the primary lesion, thyroid tissue, could not be accessed, the study looked at peripheral blood alone. Compared with newly diagnosed patients, persistent Graves' disease patients had lower TCR Shannon entropy and fewer highly expanded clones, which suggests clonal expansion. Sequencing and analysis were limited to the TCR beta chain. The authors acknowledged the small sample size as a limitation that may reduce accuracy. Persistent patients shared more public clonotypes among themselves (around 2,800) than newly diagnosed patients did (nearly 1,000). Persistent disease showed preferential use of TRBV28, TRBJ1-2 and TRBJ2-5, whereas newly diagnosed disease favored TRBV20-1 and TRBJ2-1.

The sequencing here drew on peripheral blood mononuclear cells (PBMCs), taken at new diagnosis, from a patient treated with antithyroid drugs. The sequence was obtained from a female donor with Graves disease. The chain employs TRBV25-1 and TRBJ2-7, with 10 bases in between that match TRBD2. The DNA is TGTGCCAGCAGTACACGACTAGCGGGTTCCTACGAGCAGTACTTC. It translates to CASSTRLAGSYEQYF.